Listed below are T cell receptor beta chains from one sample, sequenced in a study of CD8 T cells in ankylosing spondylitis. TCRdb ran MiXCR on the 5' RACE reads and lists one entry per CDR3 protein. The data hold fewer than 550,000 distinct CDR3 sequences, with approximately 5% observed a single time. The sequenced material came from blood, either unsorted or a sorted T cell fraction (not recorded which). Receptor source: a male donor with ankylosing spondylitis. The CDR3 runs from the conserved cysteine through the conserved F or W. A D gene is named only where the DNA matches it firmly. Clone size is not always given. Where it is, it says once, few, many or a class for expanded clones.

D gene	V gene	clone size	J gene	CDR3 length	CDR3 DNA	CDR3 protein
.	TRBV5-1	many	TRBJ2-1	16	TGCGCCAGCAGACCCGGGACACTTCTAACCTACAATGAGCAGTTCTTC	CASRPGTLLTYNEQFF
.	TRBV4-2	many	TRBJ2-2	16	TGTGCCAGCAGCCGAACTACTAGCTTCTACACCGGGGAGCTGTTTTTT	CASSRTTSFYTGELFF
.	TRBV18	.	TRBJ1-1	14	TGTGCCAGCTCACCTAACTCAGGGGACACTGAAGCTTTCTTT	CASSPNSGDTEAFF
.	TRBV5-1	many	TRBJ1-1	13	TGCGCCAGCAGCTCAATCCCGACGAATGAAGCTTTCTTT	CASSSIPTNEAFF
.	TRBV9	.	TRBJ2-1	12	TGTGCCAGCAGCCCCCCCAGTACTGAGCAGTTCTTC	CASSPPSTEQFF
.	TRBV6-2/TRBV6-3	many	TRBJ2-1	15	TGTGCCAGCAGTTACCTCAGCGACCCCTACAATGAGCAGTTCTTC	CASSYLSDPYNEQFF
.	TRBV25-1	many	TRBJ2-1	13	TGTGCCAGCAGTCCCGCCATGGGGAATGAGCAGTTCTTC	CASSPAMGNEQFF
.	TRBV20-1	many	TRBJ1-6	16	TGCAGTGCTCGAGACCAGACAGGAGTCTATAATTCACCCCTCCACTTT	CSARDQTGVYNSPLHF
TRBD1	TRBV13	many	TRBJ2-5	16	TGTGCCAGCAGCTTGACAGGGGGCGTGGGACAAGAGACCCAGTACTTC	CASSLTGGVGQETQYF
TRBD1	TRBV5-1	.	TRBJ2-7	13	TGCGCCAGCAGCTACGGACAGGGGGGCGAGCAGTACTTC	CASSYGQGGEQYF
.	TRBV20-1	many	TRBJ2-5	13	TGCAGTGCCCGGGACGTGGGTGTAGAGACCCAGTACTTC	CSARDVGVETQYF
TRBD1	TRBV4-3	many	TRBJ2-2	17	TGCGCCAGCAGCCAAGTAGGGGACAGGGGTTACACCGGGGAGCTGTTTTTT	CASSQVGDRGYTGELFF
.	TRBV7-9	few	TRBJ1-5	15	TGTGCCAGCAGCTTAGGGCGGCAGGGTTACCAGCCCCAGCATTTT	CASSLGRQGYQPQHF
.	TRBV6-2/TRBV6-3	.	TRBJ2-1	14	TGTGCCAGCAGTTACTCGACGGGGAGGAGGGAGCAGTTCTTC	CASSYSTGRREQFF
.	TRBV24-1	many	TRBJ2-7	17	TGTGCCACCAGTGACAGCCGAGCAGGTGGTGCGTCCTACGAGCAGTACTTC	CATSDSRAGGASYEQYF
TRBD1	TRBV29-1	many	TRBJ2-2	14	TGCAGCGTTGAGGGACAGGGGGGGACCGGGGAGCTGTTTTTT	CSVEGQGGTGELFF